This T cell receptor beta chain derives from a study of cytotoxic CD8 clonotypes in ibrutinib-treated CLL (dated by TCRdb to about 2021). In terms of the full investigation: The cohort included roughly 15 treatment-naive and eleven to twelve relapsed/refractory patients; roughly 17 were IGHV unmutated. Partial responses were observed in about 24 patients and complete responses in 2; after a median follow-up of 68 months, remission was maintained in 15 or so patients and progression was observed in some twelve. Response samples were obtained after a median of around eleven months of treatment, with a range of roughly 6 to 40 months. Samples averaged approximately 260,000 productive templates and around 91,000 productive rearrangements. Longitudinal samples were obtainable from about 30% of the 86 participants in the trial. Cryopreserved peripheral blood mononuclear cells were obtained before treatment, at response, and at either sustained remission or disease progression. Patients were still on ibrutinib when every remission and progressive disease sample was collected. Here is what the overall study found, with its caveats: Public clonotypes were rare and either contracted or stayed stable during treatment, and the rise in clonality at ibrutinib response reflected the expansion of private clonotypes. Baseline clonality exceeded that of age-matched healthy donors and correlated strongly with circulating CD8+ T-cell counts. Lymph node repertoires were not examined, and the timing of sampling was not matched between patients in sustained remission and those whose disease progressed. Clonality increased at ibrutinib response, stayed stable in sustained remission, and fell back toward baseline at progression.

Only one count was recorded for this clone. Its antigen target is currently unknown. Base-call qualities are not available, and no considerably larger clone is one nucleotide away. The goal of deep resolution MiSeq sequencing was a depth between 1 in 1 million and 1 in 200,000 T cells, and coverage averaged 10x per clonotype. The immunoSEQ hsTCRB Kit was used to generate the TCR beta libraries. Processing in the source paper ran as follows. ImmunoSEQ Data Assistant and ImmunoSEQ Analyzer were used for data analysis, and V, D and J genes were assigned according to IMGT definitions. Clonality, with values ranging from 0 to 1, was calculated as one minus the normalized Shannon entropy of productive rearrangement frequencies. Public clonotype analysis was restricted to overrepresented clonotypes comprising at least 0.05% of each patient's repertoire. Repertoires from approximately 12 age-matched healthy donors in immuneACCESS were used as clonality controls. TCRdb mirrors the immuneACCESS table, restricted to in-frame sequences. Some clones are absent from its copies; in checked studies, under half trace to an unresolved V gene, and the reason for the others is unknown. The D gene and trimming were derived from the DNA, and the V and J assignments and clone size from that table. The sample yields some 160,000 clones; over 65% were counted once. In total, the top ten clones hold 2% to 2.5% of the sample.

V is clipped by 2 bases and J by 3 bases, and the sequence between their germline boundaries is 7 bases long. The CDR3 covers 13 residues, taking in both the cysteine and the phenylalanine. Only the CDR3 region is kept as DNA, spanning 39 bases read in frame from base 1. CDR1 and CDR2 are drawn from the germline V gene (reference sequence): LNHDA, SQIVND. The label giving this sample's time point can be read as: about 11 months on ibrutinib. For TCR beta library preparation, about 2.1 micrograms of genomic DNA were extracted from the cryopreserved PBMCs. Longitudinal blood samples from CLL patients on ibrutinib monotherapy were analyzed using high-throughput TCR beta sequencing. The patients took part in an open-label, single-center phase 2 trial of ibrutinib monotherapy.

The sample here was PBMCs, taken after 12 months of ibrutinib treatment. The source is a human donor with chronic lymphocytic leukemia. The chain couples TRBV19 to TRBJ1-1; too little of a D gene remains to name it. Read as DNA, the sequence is TGTGCCAGTAGTATATTTCCGGACACTGAAGCTTTCTTT. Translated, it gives CASSIFPDTEAFF.